This TCR beta chain was documented in a study of Ad26.COV2.S vaccination and SARS-CoV-2 variants. In the study overall: Donor was in the COV1001 Ad26.COV2.S trial arm. Study-wide results and limits: Vaccine recipients showed a spike-specific TCR breadth that was higher than in placebo recipients.

As concerns this clone: The antigen is undetermined.

Sequencing was performed with immunoSEQ multiplex PCR; in TCRdb, only in-frame clones are kept and a portion is missing. Of more than 350,000 clones listed, roughly 90% are singletons. Treatment in this sample: about 20 received Ad26.COV2.S at low or high dose, single or two shots; five or six received placebo; per-sample allocation not given. Specimen acquisition occurred on day 63 following the initial vaccine or placebo injection. This CDR3 comprises 13 residues. Germline V CDR1 and CDR2: MDHEN, SYDVKM. Deletions cut 3 bases from V and 7 bases from J, with 12 bases between. Source: peripheral blood, taken in a trial of Ad26.COV2.S vaccine versus placebo. The rearrangement joins TRBV28 to TRBJ1-2; D is unresolved. This clonotype originated in a person between 18 and 65 years old who received the Ad26.COV2.S COVID-19 vaccine or a placebo. CDR3 DNA: TGTGCCAGCAGTTTTTTAAGGGAGGCTGGCTACACCTTC. This translates into CASSFLREAGYTF.